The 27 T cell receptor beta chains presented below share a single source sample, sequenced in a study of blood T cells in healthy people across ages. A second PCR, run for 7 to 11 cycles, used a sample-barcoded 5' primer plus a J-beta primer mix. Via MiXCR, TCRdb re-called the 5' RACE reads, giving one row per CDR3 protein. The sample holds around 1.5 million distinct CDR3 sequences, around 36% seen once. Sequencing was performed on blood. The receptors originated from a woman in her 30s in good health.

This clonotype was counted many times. Written as DNA, the CDR3 is TGTGCCAGCAGCTTAGGTCGGGCGAACTATGGCTACACCTTC. Protein sequence: CASSLGRANYGYTF. The gene calls are TRBV7-2 and TRBJ1-2; D gene uncertain. CDR3 length: 14 residues. Germline assignment: CDR1 SGHTA and CDR2 FQGNSA. Trimming took 1 base from V and 2 from J, leaving 8 bases between them.

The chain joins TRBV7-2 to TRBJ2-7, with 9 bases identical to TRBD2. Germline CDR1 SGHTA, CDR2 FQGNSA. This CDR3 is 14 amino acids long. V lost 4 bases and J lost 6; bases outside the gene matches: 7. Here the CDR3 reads CASSSASGVSEQYF. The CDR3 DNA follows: TGTGCCAGCAGCTCGGCTAGCGGGGTAAGCGAGCAGTACTTC.

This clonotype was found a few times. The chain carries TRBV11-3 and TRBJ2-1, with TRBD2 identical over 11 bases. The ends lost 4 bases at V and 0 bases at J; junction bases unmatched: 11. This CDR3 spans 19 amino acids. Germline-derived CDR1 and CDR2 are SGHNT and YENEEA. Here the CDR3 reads CASSSWRTSGPSSYNEQFF. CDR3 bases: TGTGCCAGCAGCTCATGGCGGACTAGCGGGCCGAGCTCCTACAATGAGCAGTTCTTC. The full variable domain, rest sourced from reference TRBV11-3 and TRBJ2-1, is EAGVVQSPRYKIIEKKQPVAFWCNPISGHNTLYWYLQNLGQGPELLIRYENEEAVDDSQLPKDRFSAERLKGVDSTLKIQPAELGDSAVYLCASSSWRTSGPSSYNEQFFGPGTRLTVL.

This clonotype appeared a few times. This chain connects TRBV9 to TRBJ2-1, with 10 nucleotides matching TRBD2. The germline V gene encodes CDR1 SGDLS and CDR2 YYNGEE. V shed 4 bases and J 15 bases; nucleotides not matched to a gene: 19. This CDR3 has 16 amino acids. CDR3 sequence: CASSHPAGTSASQLFF. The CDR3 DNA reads TGTGCCAGCAGCCACCCGGCCGGGACTAGCGCCTCCCAACTGTTCTTC.

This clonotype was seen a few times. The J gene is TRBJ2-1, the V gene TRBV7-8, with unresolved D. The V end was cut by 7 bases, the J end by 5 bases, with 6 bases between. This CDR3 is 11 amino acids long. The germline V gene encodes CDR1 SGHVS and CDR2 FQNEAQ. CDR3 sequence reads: CASNFDNEQFF. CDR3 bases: TGTGCCAGCAACTTTGACAATGAGCAGTTCTTC.

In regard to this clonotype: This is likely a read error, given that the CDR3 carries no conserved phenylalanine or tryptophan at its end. Here the CDR3 reads CASSQTGSNQPQHV. As DNA, the CDR3 is TGTGCCAGCAGCCAAACAGGCAGCAATCAGCCCCAGCATGTT. The chain couples TRBV3-1 to TRBJ1-5; TRBD1 might be the D (5 bases). The CDR3 consists of 14 residues. V lost 2 bases, J lost 1 base, and 6 bases lay in between. Germline lookup yields CDR1 LGHDT and CDR2 YNNKEL (reference sequence).

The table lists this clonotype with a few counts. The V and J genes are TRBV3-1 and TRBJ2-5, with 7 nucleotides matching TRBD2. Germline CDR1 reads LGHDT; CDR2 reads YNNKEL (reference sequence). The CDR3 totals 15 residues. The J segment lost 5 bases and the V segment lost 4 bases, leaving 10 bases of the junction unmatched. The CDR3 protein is CASSPQAGFRETQYF. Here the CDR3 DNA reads TGTGCCAGCAGCCCCCAAGCGGGGTTTAGGGAGACCCAGTACTTC.

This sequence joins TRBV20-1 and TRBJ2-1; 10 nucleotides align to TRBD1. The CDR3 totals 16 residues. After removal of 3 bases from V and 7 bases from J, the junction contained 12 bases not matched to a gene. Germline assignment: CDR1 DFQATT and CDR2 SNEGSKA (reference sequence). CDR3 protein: CSASPWGTGATNEQFF. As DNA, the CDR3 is TGCAGTGCTAGTCCCTGGGGGACAGGGGCCACAAATGAGCAGTTCTTC.

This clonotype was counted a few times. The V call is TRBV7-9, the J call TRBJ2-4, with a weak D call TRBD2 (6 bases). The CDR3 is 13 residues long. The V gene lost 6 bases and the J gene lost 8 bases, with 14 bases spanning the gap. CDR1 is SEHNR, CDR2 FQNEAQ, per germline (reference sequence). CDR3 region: CASRRDGGDIQYF. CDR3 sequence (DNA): TGTGCCAGCAGGCGAGACGGGGGAGACATTCAGTACTTC.

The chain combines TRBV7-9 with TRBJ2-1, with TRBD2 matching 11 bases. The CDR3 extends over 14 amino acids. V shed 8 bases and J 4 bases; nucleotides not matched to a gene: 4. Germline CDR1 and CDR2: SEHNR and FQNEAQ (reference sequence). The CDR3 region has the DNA TGTGCCAGCGTAGCGGGAGGGCCGTACAATGAGCAGTTCTTC. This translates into CASVAGGPYNEQFF.

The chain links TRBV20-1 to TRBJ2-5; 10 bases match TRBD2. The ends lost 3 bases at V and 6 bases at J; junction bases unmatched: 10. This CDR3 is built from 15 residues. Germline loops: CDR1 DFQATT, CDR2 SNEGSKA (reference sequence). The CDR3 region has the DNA TGCAGTGCTAGGGTCCTAGCGGGGGTTTCGCAGACCCAGTACTTC. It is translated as CSARVLAGVSQTQYF.

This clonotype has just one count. CDR3: CASSALRGTDTQYF. The DNA of the CDR3 is TGTGCCAGCAGTGCGTTAAGGGGCACAGATACGCAGTATTTT. V usage is TRBV2 and J usage is TRBJ2-3; no clear D gene. This CDR3 has 14 amino acids. V lost 4 bases and J lost 1, with 9 bases in between. Germline CDR1 reads SNHLY; CDR2 reads FYNNEI.

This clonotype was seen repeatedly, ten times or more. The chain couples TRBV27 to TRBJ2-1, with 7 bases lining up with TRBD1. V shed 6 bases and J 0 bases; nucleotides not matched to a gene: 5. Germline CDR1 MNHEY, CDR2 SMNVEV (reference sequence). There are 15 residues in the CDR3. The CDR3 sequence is CASRPRDSSYNEQFF. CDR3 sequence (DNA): TGTGCCAGCAGACCCCGGGACAGCTCCTACAATGAGCAGTTCTTC.

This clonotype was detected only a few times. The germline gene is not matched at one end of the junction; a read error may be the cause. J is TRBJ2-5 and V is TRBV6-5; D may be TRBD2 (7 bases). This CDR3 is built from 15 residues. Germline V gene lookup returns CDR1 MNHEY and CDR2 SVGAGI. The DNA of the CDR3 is TGTGCCAGCAGTCCCCAGGCGGGAGCAGGGGAGACCCGGTACTTC. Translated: CASSPQAGAGETRYF.

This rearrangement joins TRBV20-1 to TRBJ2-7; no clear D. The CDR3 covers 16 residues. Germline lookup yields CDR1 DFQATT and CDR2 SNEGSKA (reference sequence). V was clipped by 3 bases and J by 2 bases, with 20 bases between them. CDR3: CSARAFPGSVTYEQYF. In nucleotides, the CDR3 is TGCAGTGCTAGGGCTTTCCCGGGCTCTGTAACCTACGAGCAGTACTTC.

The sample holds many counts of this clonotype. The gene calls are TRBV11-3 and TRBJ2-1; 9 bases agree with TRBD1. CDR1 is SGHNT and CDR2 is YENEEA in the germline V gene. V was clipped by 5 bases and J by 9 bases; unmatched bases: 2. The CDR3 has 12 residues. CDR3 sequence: CASSRDRVEQFF. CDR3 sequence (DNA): TGTGCCAGCAGCCGGGACAGGGTTGAGCAGTTCTTC.

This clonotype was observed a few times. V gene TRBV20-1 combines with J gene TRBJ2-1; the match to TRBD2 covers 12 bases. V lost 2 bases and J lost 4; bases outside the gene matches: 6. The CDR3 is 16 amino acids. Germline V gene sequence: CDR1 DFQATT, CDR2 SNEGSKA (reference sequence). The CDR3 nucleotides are TGCAGTGCTAGATTCGGACTAGCGGGGTCTTACAATGAGCAGTTCTTC. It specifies CSARFGLAGSYNEQFF.

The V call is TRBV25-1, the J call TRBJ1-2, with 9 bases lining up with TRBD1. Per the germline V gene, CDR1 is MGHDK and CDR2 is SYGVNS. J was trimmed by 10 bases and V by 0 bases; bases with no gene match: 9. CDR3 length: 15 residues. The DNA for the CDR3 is TGTGCCAGCAGTGAATATGGGACAGGGAGGGATGACTACACCTTC. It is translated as CASSEYGTGRDDYTF.

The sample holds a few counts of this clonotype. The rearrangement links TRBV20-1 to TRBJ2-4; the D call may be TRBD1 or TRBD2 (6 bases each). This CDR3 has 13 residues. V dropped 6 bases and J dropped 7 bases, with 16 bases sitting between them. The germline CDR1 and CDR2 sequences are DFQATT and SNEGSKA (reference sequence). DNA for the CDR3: TGCAGTGCCGCCACGCCGGGGGCGAACATTCAGTACTTC. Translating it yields CSAATPGANIQYF.

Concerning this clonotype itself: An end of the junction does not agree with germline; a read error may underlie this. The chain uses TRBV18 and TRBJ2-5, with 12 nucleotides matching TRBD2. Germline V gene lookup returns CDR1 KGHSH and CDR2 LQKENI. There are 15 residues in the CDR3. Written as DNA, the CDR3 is TGTGCCGGCTCTACGGGACTAGCGGGCCAAGAGACCCGGTACTTC. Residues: CAGSTGLAGQETRYF.

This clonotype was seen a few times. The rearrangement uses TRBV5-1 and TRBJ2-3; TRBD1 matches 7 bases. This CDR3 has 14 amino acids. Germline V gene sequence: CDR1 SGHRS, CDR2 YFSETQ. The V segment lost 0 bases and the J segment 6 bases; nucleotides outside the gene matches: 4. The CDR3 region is CASSLAGQSDTQYF. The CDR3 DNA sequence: TGCGCCAGCAGCTTGGCGGGACAGAGTGATACGCAGTATTTT.

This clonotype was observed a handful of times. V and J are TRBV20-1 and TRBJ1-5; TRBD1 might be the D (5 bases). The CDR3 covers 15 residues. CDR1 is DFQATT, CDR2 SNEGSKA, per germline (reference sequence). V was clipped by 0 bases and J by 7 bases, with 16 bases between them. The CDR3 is CSARDRSGRGQPQHF. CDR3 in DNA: TGCAGTGCTAGAGATCGGTCAGGGAGAGGGCAGCCCCAGCATTTT.

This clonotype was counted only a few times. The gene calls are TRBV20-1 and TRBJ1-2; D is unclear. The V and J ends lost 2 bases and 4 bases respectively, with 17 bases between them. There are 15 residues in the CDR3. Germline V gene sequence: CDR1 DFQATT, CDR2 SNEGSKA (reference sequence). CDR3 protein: CSARRRSHRGYGYTF. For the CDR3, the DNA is TGCAGTGCTAGAAGACGGTCGCATCGGGGCTATGGCTACACCTTC.

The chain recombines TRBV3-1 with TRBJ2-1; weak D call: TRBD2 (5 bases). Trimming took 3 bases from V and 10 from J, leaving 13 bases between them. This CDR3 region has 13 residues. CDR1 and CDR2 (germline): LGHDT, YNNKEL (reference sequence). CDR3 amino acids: CASSQTNLYEQFF. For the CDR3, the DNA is TGTGCCAGCAGCCAGACTAATTTATACGAGCAGTTCTTC.

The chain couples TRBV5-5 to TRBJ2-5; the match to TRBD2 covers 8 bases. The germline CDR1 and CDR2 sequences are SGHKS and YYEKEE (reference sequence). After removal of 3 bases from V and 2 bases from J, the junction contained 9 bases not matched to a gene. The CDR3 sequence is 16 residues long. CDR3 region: CASSYQTGTRQETQYF. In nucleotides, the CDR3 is TGTGCCAGCAGCTATCAAACCGGGACTAGGCAAGAGACCCAGTACTTC. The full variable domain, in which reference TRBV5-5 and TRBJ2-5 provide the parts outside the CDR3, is DAGVTQSPTHLIKTRGQQVTLRCSPISGHKSVSWYQQVLGQGPQFIFQYYEKEERGRGNFPDRFSARQFPNYSSELNVNALLLGDSALYLCASSYQTGTRQETQYFGPGTRLLVL.

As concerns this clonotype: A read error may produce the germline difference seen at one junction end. The CDR3 reads CACSFEGKEYSSTDTQYF. The CDR3 DNA reads TGTGCCTGCAGTTTCGAGGGGAAAGAATATTCTAGCACAGATACGCAGTATTTT. J is TRBJ2-3 and V is TRBV28; D tentatively fits TRBD1 or TRBD2 (5 bases each). CDR3 length: 18 residues. Germline loops: CDR1 MDHEN, CDR2 SYDVKM. The full variable domain, rest sourced from reference TRBV28 and TRBJ2-3, is DVKVTQSSRYLVKRTGEKVFLECVQDMDHENMFWYRQDPGLGLRLIYFSYDVKMKEKGDIPEGYSVSREKKERFSLILESASTNQTSMYLCACSFEGKEYSSTDTQYFGPGTRLTVL.

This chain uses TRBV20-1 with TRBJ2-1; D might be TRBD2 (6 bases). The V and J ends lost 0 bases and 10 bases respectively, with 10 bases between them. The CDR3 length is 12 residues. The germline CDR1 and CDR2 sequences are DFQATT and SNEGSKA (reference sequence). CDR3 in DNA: TGCAGTGCTAGAGAGGGACTCTGGGAGCAGTTCTTC. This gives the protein CSAREGLWEQFF.